These 14 T cell receptor beta chains were all obtained from the same sample, sequenced in a study of long-term antiretroviral therapy in people with HIV. Researchers ran immunoSEQ v3.0 at survey level. The data were produced by immunoSEQ multiplex PCR, yet TCRdb's version contains in-frame clones alone and is incomplete. The sample consists of 15,000 to 20,000 clones, about nine tenths of them appearing once. The input for sequencing was unsorted PBMCs, taken 2.1 years after starting antiretroviral therapy. Receptors originate from a man between 18 and 29 years old with HIV.

The V and J genes are TRBV7-8 and TRBJ2-7; D is uncertain. CDR1 SGHVS and CDR2 FQNEAQ come from the germline V gene. Trimming shortened V by 5 bases and J by 2 bases, and 13 bases separated the two germline ends. This CDR3 has 14 residues. DNA for the CDR3: TGTGCCAGCAGCGGTCAGGACGGAACCTACGAGCAGTACTTC. Translated: CASSGQDGTYEQYF.

The table lists this clone with a few counts. V is TRBV5-8 and J is TRBJ1-2, with D possibly TRBD1 on 5 matching bases. From germline, CDR1 is SGHTS and CDR2 YDEGEE. There are 13 residues in the CDR3. V was cut by 7 bases and J by 2 bases, with 12 bases left in between. DNA for the CDR3: TGTGCCAGCGCGGGACTCCTGAACTATGGCTACACCTTC. It specifies CASAGLLNYGYTF. Full variable domain (missing parts from reference TRBV5-8 and TRBJ1-2): EAGVTQSPTHLIKTRGQQATLRCSPISGHTSVYWYQQALGLGLQFLLWYDEGEERNRGNFPPRFSGRQFPNYSSELNVNALELEDSALYLCASAGLLNYGYTFGSGTRLTVV.

The rearrangement joins TRBV18 to TRBJ2-7, with unresolved D. This CDR3 contains 13 residues. The germline V and J ends were trimmed by 1 base and 9 bases, with 13 bases remaining between them. Per the germline V gene, CDR1 is KGHSH and CDR2 is LQKENI. CDR3 coding DNA: TGTGCCAGCTCACCACGTATCCTAGGTGGGCAGTACTTC. It encodes CASSPRILGGQYF.

The CDR3 is CASSTKTGESTEAFF. CDR3 coding DNA: TGTGCCAGCAGCACCAAGACAGGGGAATCGACTGAAGCTTTCTTT. The chain carries TRBV5-4 and TRBJ1-1; 8 bases align to TRBD1. This CDR3 has 15 amino acids. Trimming at V came to 4 bases and at J to 5 bases, leaving 10 bases not matched to a gene. Per the germline V gene, CDR1 is SGHNT and CDR2 is YYREEE (reference sequence). Complete variable domain (other parts from reference TRBV5-4 and TRBJ1-1): ETGVTQSPTHLIKTRGQQVTLRCSSQSGHNTVSWYQQALGQGPQFIFQYYREEENGRGNFPPRFSGLQFPNYSSELNVNALELDDSALYLCASSTKTGESTEAFFGQGTRLTVV.

The J gene is TRBJ2-5, the V gene TRBV28; 8 bases line up with TRBD1. Germline trimming cut 4 bases from V and 5 bases from J; bases unmatched to any gene: 18. This CDR3 comprises 18 residues. CDR1 is MDHEN and CDR2 is SYDVKM in the germline V gene. CDR3 sequence (DNA): TGTGCCAGCAGTTCCCTATCAGGGGGCGTAGAGCTTCGGGAGACCCAGTACTTC. Protein sequence: CASSSLSGGVELRETQYF.

The rearrangement joins TRBV4-3 to TRBJ1-1; D gene ambiguous. Trimming took off 0 bases at V and 2 bases at J, with 7 bases between the two ends. CDR3 length: 14 amino acids. The V gene's germline CDR1 is LGHNA and CDR2 YSLEER. The CDR3 sequence is CASSQDRENTEAFF. The CDR3 DNA reads TGCGCCAGCAGCCAAGATCGTGAAAACACTGAAGCTTTCTTT.

This sequence joins TRBV9 and TRBJ2-1; 10 positions agree with TRBD2. Per the germline V gene, CDR1 is SGDLS and CDR2 is YYNGEE. V gave up 4 bases and J gave up 9 bases; unmatched junction bases: 10. The CDR3 covers 15 residues. DNA of the CDR3: TGTGCCAGCAGCCGAGGGAGCGGGGGGGCAAGTGAGCAGTTCTTC. Translating it yields CASSRGSGGASEQFF.

The CDR3, as DNA: TGCGCCAGCAGCCAAGGGTCGGGAACTAATGAAAAACTGTTTTTT. It codes for CASSQGSGTNEKLFF. V is TRBV4-3 and J is TRBJ1-4; D remains ambiguous. Trimming left V 1 base short and J 1 base short, with 7 bases between. The CDR3 is 15 residues long. Germline CDR1 LGHNA, CDR2 YSLEER.

The rearrangement joins TRBV20-1 to TRBJ2-3, with TRBD2 identical over 8 bases. Trimming removed 4 bases from V and 8 bases from J; junction bases left unmatched: 2. Germline lookup yields CDR1 DFQATT and CDR2 SNEGSKA (reference sequence). The CDR3 is 11 residues long. The CDR3 loop is CSATGGGTQYF. The DNA of the CDR3 is TGCAGTGCTACCGGGGGGGGTACGCAGTATTTT.

The chain uses TRBV19 and TRBJ1-1; possible D gene TRBD1, 5 bases. CDR1 LNHDA and CDR2 SQIVND come from the germline V gene (reference sequence). This CDR3 has 12 residues. V was cut by 5 bases and J by 10 bases, with 14 bases left in between. CDR3 nucleotide sequence: TGTGCCAGTAGTGGGACTTTCGCTGGAGCTTTCTTT. Translating gives CASSGTFAGAFF.

This clone came up once. The chain is built from TRBV7-3 and TRBJ1-1; no firm D call. The CDR3 is 13 amino acids. Trimming cost V 2 bases and J 2 bases, with 6 bases left between them. Per the germline V gene, CDR1 is SGHTA and CDR2 is FQGTGA. The chain's CDR3 is CASSLEVNTEAFF. Here the CDR3 DNA reads TGTGCCAGCAGCTTAGAGGTAAACACTGAAGCTTTCTTT.

This clone appeared a single time. The chain combines TRBV9 with TRBJ2-7, with a weak D call TRBD2 (5 bases). CDR1 SGDLS and CDR2 YYNGEE come from the germline V gene. CDR3 length: 14 residues. V lost 4 bases, J lost 3 bases, and 14 bases lay in between. The CDR3 is CASSRGEVLYEQYF. CDR3 DNA: TGTGCCAGCAGCCGGGGAGAGGTACTCTACGAGCAGTACTTC.

This chain links TRBV4-1 with TRBJ1-5; possibly TRBD1 for D (6 bases). The CDR3 has 15 residues. Germline CDR1 and CDR2: MGHRA and YSYEKL. V lost 0 bases, J lost 6 bases, and 12 bases lay in between. The CDR3 region is CASSQEGGRVQPQHF. Written as DNA, the CDR3 is TGCGCCAGCAGCCAAGAGGGGGGCAGAGTTCAGCCCCAGCATTTT.

The rearrangement links TRBV29-1 to TRBJ1-2; D call uncertain. The CDR3 is 15 residues long. Looked up from germline, CDR1 is SQVTM and CDR2 is ANQGSEA. The ends were cut back, 0 bases at V and 4 bases at J, with 15 bases in the middle. The CDR3 spells CSVEDLSGEVYGYTF. DNA of the CDR3: TGCAGCGTTGAAGATCTCAGCGGGGAAGTCTATGGCTACACCTTC.